The subject of this entry is one T cell receptor beta chain. Its antigen remains unidentified. The data were taken from a study of blood T cells in healthy people across ages. Study-level points and caveats: Estimates drawn from one million T cells were deemed to understate diversity.

A second roughly 6 to 12 cycle PCR used barcoded and J-beta primers. From the 5' RACE reads, TCRdb called clonotypes with MiXCR, one entry per CDR3 protein. The sample shows under 850,000 distinct CDR3 sequences, roughly 34% of them seen only once. The CDR3 consists of 13 residues. Per germline, CDR1 SGHNT and CDR2 YYREEE (reference sequence). V gave up 1 base and J gave up 8 bases; unmatched junction bases: 5. This clonotype was sampled from a man aged 18-30 years in good health. The sample was blood. This chain joins TRBV5-4 and TRBJ1-2; 7 bases are shared with TRBD1. The chain's CDR3 is CASSLSDRDGYTF. The DNA of the CDR3 is TGTGCCAGCAGCTTGTCTGACAGGGACGGCTACACCTTC.